The 13 T cell receptor beta chains listed next were all sequenced from one sample in a study of CD8 T cells in Susac syndrome. RNA, at 0.5 to 1 ug, was reverse transcribed with random hexamers. TCRdb independently ran MiXCR on the immunoSEQ multiplex PCR reads; one entry per CDR3 protein. The sample carries about 210,000 distinct CDR3 sequences, 95% recorded once. The source material was CD4+ T cells from PBMCs. Receptor source: a human donor with multiple sclerosis.

This clonotype was counted a single time. V gene TRBV5-1 combines with J gene TRBJ1-2; 10 bases line up with TRBD1. V lost 2 bases to trimming and J lost 1 base; unmatched junction nucleotides: 5. Germline assignment: CDR1 SGHRS and CDR2 YFSETQ. This CDR3 comprises 16 residues. The DNA of the CDR3 is TGCGCCAGCAGCTTCGACAGGGGGCCTGATAACTATGGCTACACCTTC. The encoded protein is CASSFDRGPDNYGYTF. The entire variable domain, with the rest obtained from reference TRBV5-1 and TRBJ1-2, is as follows: KAGVTQTPRYLIKTRGQQVTLSCSPISGHRSVSWYQQTPGQGLQFLFEYFSETQRNKGNFPGRFSGRQFSNSRSEMNVSTLELGDSALYLCASSFDRGPDNYGYTFGSGTRLTVV.

The genes are TRBV5-1 and TRBJ2-3; D gene uncertain. Trimming removed 1 base at V and 5 bases at J, with 11 bases between. This CDR3 spans 14 amino acids. Germline V gene lookup returns CDR1 SGHRS and CDR2 YFSETQ. CDR3 protein: CASSLRVPQDTQYF. DNA of the CDR3: TGCGCCAGCAGCTTGAGGGTTCCCCAAGATACGCAGTATTTT.

V is TRBV10-2 and J is TRBJ1-2; D unclear. CDR1 WSHSY and CDR2 SAAADI come from the germline V gene. Trimming took 2 bases from V and 3 from J, leaving 7 bases between them. This CDR3 contains 13 residues. The CDR3 protein is CASSERTDYGYTF. The CDR3 DNA reads as TGCGCCAGCAGTGAGCGGACGGACTATGGCTACACCTTC.

Only one count was recorded for this clonotype. This rearrangement joins TRBV27 to TRBJ2-1; D remains unclear. The CDR3 has 14 residues. Trimming pared 4 bases from V and 0 bases from J, leaving 7 bases between. Germline CDR1 is MNHEY and CDR2 is SMNVEV (reference sequence). As DNA, the CDR3 is TGTGCCAGCAGTTGGTTAACCTCCTACAATGAGCAGTTCTTC. Amino acid sequence: CASSWLTSYNEQFF.

In DNA form, the CDR3 reads TGTGCCAGTCAGGGGGGCGCTCCCGGTGCAGATACGCAGTATTTT. It codes for CASQGGAPGADTQYF. The genes are TRBV6-5 and TRBJ2-3; D is possibly TRBD1 (7 bases). Germline CDR1 is MNHEY and CDR2 is SVGAGI. This CDR3 comprises 15 residues. Trimming took 9 bases from V and 4 from J, leaving 20 bases between them.

The V call is TRBV6-2 or TRBV6-3, the J call TRBJ2-3; D perhaps matches TRBD1 (6 bases). CDR3 size: 14 residues. The germline V and J ends were trimmed by 7 bases and 5 bases, with 16 bases remaining between them. The germline V gene encodes CDR1 MNHEY and CDR2 SVGEGT. The CDR3: CASIPGHLRDTQYF. The DNA of the CDR3 is TGTGCCAGCATCCCGGGACACCTACGAGATACGCAGTATTTT.

This chain joins TRBV6-6 and TRBJ1-3; no clear D gene. The germline V gene encodes CDR1 MNHNY and CDR2 SVGAGI (reference sequence). The V gene lost 5 bases and the J gene lost 2 bases, with 13 bases spanning the gap. This CDR3 contains 15 residues. The CDR3 sequence: CASSGRGETGNTIYF. The CDR3 DNA reads as TGTGCCAGCAGTGGACGTGGGGAAACTGGAAACACCATATATTTT.

This chain's CDR3 is CASSSGGGNIQYF. CDR3 nucleotide sequence: TGTGCCAGCAGTTCAGGGGGCGGAAACATTCAGTACTTC. The chain combines TRBV28 with TRBJ2-4; 8 bases are a match to TRBD1. Germline V lookup: CDR1 MDHEN, CDR2 SYDVKM. The CDR3 length is 13 residues. V lost 4 bases, J lost 6 bases, and 2 bases stayed unmatched.

The V gene is TRBV29-1, the J gene TRBJ2-1; TRBD2 aligns across 13 bases. V gave up 1 base and J gave up 0 bases; unmatched junction bases: 3. The CDR3 contains 17 residues. Germline loops: CDR1 SQVTM, CDR2 ANQGSEA. The CDR3 sequence: CSVEGLAGGLSYNEQFF. Here the CDR3 DNA reads TGCAGCGTTGAAGGACTAGCGGGAGGCCTCTCCTACAATGAGCAGTTCTTC.

The chain combines TRBV6-1 with TRBJ2-3, with 14 bases aligning to TRBD2. The CDR3 contains 16 residues. In germline, CDR1 is MNHNS, CDR2 SASEGT. The trim removed 4 bases at V and 4 bases at J, leaving 4 bases unmatched. The CDR3 spells CASSGLAGGRADTQYF. DNA of the CDR3: TGTGCCAGCAGTGGACTAGCGGGAGGGAGGGCAGATACGCAGTATTTT.

This chain connects TRBV2 to TRBJ1-2; D remains unclear. The CDR3 loop spans 12 amino acids. The germline V and J ends were trimmed by 2 bases and 8 bases, with 9 bases remaining between them. Germline CDR1 and CDR2: SNHLY and FYNNEI. DNA of the CDR3: TGTGCCAGCAGTGAAATGGGGAAAGGCTACACCTTC. It yields the protein CASSEMGKGYTF.

V gene TRBV10-3 combines with J gene TRBJ1-1, with D perhaps TRBD1 (6 bases). The CDR3 consists of 14 residues. V was trimmed by 9 bases and J by 6 bases, leaving 20 bases between them. Germline assignment: CDR1 ENHRY and CDR2 SYGVKD. CDR3 nucleotide sequence: TGTGCCATGACTAGCGAGCGGGGGGCGGCTGAAGCTTTCTTT. Protein sequence: CAMTSERGAAEAFF.

This chain links TRBV29-1 with TRBJ2-4, with 7 bases lining up with TRBD2. The CDR3 runs to 13 residues. Germline V gives CDR1 SQVTM, CDR2 ANQGSEA. Trimming cost V 6 bases and J 1 base; bases outside gene matches: 3. The CDR3 sequence: CSVVGGAKNIQYF. The CDR3 DNA follows: TGCAGCGTCGTCGGGGGGGCCAAAAACATTCAGTACTTC.